One sample yielded the 2 T cell receptor beta chains listed below, sequenced in a study of breast tumors, draining lymph nodes, adjacent tissues. TCRdb analysed the multiplex PCR reads with MiXCR anew, one entry per CDR3 protein. The repertoire holds approximately 13,000 distinct CDR3 sequences, with about 50% as singletons. Sequenced sample: tumor-adjacent breast tissue. The source of these receptors is a female donor with breast cancer. Some clones in this sample may be carry-over from other donors' samples.

This clonotype occurred many times. The chain links TRBV30 to TRBJ1-5; D is undetermined. The CDR3 is 15 amino acids. V lost 0 bases and J lost 3, with 12 bases in between. CDR1 GTSNPN and CDR2 SVGIG come from the germline V gene (reference sequence). The CDR3 bases are TGTGCCTGGAGTGTAGGCACAGCCCCCAATCAGCCCCAGCATTTT. It encodes CAWSVGTAPNQPQHF.

The chain uses TRBV9 and TRBJ1-1; D not resolved. With 0 bases removed from V and 5 bases from J, the gap between germline ends came to 8 bases. The V gene's germline CDR1 is SGDLS and CDR2 YYNGEE. The CDR3 length is 13 residues. CDR3 sequence (DNA): TGTGCCAGCAGCGTAGGTCCTCAGACTGAAGCTTTCTTT. Residues: CASSVGPQTEAFF. The full variable domain, with the rest looked up from reference TRBV9 and TRBJ1-1, is DSGVTQTPKHLITATGQRVTLRCSPRSGDLSVYWYQQSLDQGLQFLIQYYNGEERAKGNILERFSAQQFPDLHSELNLSSLELGDSALYFCASSVGPQTEAFFGQGTRLTVV.